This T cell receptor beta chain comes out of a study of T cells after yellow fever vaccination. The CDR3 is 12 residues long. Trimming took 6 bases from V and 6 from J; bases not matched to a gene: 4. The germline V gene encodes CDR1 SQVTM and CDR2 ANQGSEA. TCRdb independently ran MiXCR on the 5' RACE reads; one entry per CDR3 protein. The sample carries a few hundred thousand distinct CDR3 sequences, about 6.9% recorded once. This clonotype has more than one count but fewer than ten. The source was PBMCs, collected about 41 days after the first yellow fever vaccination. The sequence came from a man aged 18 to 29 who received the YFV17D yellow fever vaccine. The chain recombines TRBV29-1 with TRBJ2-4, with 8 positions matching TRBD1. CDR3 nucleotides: TGCAGCGTCCCTGACAGGGGAAACATTCAGTACTTC. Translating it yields CSVPDRGNIQYF.